Listed below are T cell receptor beta chains from one sample, sequenced in a study of blood T cell repertoires in COVID-19. Sequenced by immunoSEQ multiplex PCR; TCRdb stores in-frame clones only, minus some. The table has about 200,000 clones, 85% to 90% seen once. Input material: PBMCs or T cells enriched from blood (not recorded which). Every receptor here comes from a middle-aged woman with acute COVID-19. CDR3s include the opening cysteine and the closing phenylalanine or tryptophan. A D gene is named only where the DNA matches it firmly. Part of the rows lack a size; the others show once, few, many or a class for expanded clones.

cdr3_aa	cdr3_nt	v_call	j_call	d_call	clone_size
CASSLLGGTEAFF	TGTGCCAGCAGTTTATTGGGGGGCACTGAAGCTTTCTTT	TRBV27	TRBJ1-1	NA	NA
CASSQGGGSDEQYF	TGTGCCAGCAGCCAAGGCGGGGGGAGCGACGAGCAGTACTTC	TRBV3-1/TRBV3-2	TRBJ2-7	TRBD2	NA
CASSVGGRVSGNTIYF	TGTGCCAGCAGCGTAGGGGGCAGGGTATCTGGAAACACCATATATTTT	TRBV9	TRBJ1-3	NA	NA
CASSLGAGGPANEKLFF	TGTGCCAGCAGCTTAGGGGCCGGGGGGCCAGCAAATGAAAAACTGTTTTTT	TRBV7-9	TRBJ1-4	NA	NA
CASSDVASGISTDTQYF	TGTGCCAGCAGTGATGTGGCTAGCGGAATTAGCACAGATACGCAGTATTTT	TRBV2	TRBJ2-3	TRBD2	NA
CAISGRGGRETQYF	TGTGCCATCAGTGGGAGGGGAGGGAGAGAGACCCAGTACTTC	TRBV10-3	TRBJ2-5	TRBD2	NA
CASSSDRGNQPQHF	TGCGCCAGCAGCTCGGACAGGGGCAATCAGCCCCAGCATTTT	TRBV5-1	TRBJ1-5	TRBD1	NA
CASSRRQDTEAFF	TGTGCCAGCTCACGAAGACAGGACACTGAAGCTTTCTTT	TRBV18	TRBJ1-1	NA	NA
CASSPGTAEQYF	TGTGCCAGCAGCCCAGGGACAGCCGAGCAGTACTTC	TRBV12-3/TRBV12-4	TRBJ2-7	TRBD1	NA
CASSRDRGLFGQYF	TGTGCCAGTAGTAGGGACAGGGGCCTTTTCGGGCAGTATTTT	TRBV19	TRBJ2-3	TRBD1	NA
CASSTLGQGYDEQYF	TGTGCCAGTAGTACCCTGGGACAGGGGTATGACGAGCAGTACTTC	TRBV19	TRBJ2-7	TRBD1	NA
CASSLGIRGSSGLNNEQFF	TGTGCCAGCAGCTTGGGAATCAGGGGGTCCAGCGGGCTGAACAATGAGCAGTTCTTC	TRBV5-4	TRBJ2-1	NA	NA
CASSQDLLAGNEQFF	TGCGCCAGCAGCCAAGATTTACTAGCGGGCAATGAGCAGTTCTTC	TRBV4-3	TRBJ2-1	TRBD2	NA
CASSEGRQTEAFF	TGTGCCAGCAGTGAAGGGAGACAGACTGAAGCTTTCTTT	TRBV6-1	TRBJ1-1	NA	NA
CASGPGQVYEQYF	TGTGCCAGCGGACCGGGACAGGTCTACGAGCAGTACTTC	TRBV2	TRBJ2-7	TRBD1	NA
CATSRDRQINEKLFF	TGTGCCACCAGCAGAGATCGACAGATAAATGAAAAACTGTTTTTT	TRBV15	TRBJ1-4	NA	NA
CAWSVLAGGAATQYF	TGTGCCTGGAGTGTACTAGCGGGAGGGGCGGCTACGCAGTATTTT	TRBV30	TRBJ2-3	TRBD2	once
CASSQVRTDLYSYEQYF	TGTGCCAGCAGCCAAGTTAGGACAGACCTTTACTCCTACGAGCAGTACTTC	TRBV4-2	TRBJ2-7	NA	NA
CASRTSGGPPYEQYF	TGTGCCAGCAGAACTAGCGGGGGGCCTCCCTACGAGCAGTACTTC	TRBV6-5	TRBJ2-7	TRBD2	NA
CASSAPGDLETQYF	TGTGCCAGCAGCGCGCCGGGGGATTTGGAGACCCAGTACTTC	TRBV11-1	TRBJ2-5	NA	NA
CATSWDRGSYEQYF	TGTGCCACCAGCTGGGACAGGGGAAGCTACGAGCAGTACTTC	TRBV15	TRBJ2-7	TRBD1	NA
CASSLGQGYGYTF	TGTGCCAGCAGTTTAGGACAGGGCTATGGCTACACCTTC	TRBV28	TRBJ1-2	TRBD1	NA
CASSPGAANNIEAFF	TGTGCCAGCTCACCAGGGGCAGCTAACAACATTGAAGCTTTCTTT	TRBV18	TRBJ1-1	NA	NA
CASFTRTGGNSPLHF	TGTGCCAGCTTCACGCGGACAGGGGGGAATTCACCCCTCCACTTT	TRBV28	TRBJ1-6	TRBD1	NA
CASWGGQDTDTQYF	TGCGCCAGCTGGGGGGGACAGGACACAGATACGCAGTATTTT	TRBV5-1	TRBJ2-3	NA	once
CASIIGGDDGYTF	TGTGCCAGTATTATAGGGGGGGACGACGGCTACACCTTC	TRBV19	TRBJ1-2	NA	NA
CASSRLAGFSTDTQYF	TGTGCCAGCAGCCGACTAGCGGGATTCAGCACAGATACGCAGTATTTT	TRBV3-1/TRBV3-2	TRBJ2-3	TRBD2	NA
CASRLQTGRRNEKLFF	TGTGCAAGTCGCCTCCAGACTGGACGGAGGAATGAAAAACTGTTTTTT	TRBV12-2	TRBJ1-4	NA	NA
CASSPVRVNYGYTF	TGTGCCAGCAGTCCTGTCAGGGTGAACTATGGCTACACCTTC	TRBV28	TRBJ1-2	NA	NA
CASSLGQGGLNTEAFF	TGCGCCAGCAGCTTGGGTCAGGGAGGGTTGAACACTGAAGCTTTCTTT	TRBV5-1	TRBJ1-1	NA	once
CASSVGTGYNEQFF	TGTGCCAGCAGCGTCGGGACAGGGTACAATGAGCAGTTCTTC	TRBV9	TRBJ2-1	TRBD1	NA
CASTPPESRASGYTF	TGTGCCAGCACCCCACCGGAGTCCAGGGCGAGTGGCTACACCTTC	TRBV28	TRBJ1-2	NA	medium-sized
CAWSSRDRVYEQYF	TGTGCCTGGAGTTCCCGGGACAGGGTCTACGAGCAGTACTTC	TRBV30	TRBJ2-7	TRBD1	once
CASSPKQGSTDTQYF	TGTGCCAGCTCTCCAAAACAGGGGTCCACAGATACGCAGTATTTT	TRBV18	TRBJ2-3	TRBD1	NA
CASSSEGQSPLHF	TGTGCCAGCAGTTCCGAGGGACAGTCACCCCTCCACTTT	TRBV7-9	TRBJ1-6	TRBD1	NA
CAGSGTRTDTQYF	TGTGCCGGTAGCGGGACCCGCACAGATACGCAGTATTTT	TRBV2	TRBJ2-3	TRBD2	NA
CASSEWASSYNEQFF	TGTGCCAGCAGTGAATGGGCGAGCTCCTACAATGAGCAGTTCTTC	TRBV6-1	TRBJ2-1	NA	NA
CSVGARGGSGANVLTF	TGCAGCGTTGGAGCCAGGGGCGGCTCTGGGGCCAACGTCCTGACTTTC	TRBV29-1	TRBJ2-6	NA	NA
CASSINDKSNQPQHF	TGTGCCAGTAGTATCAACGACAAAAGCAATCAGCCCCAGCATTTT	TRBV19	TRBJ1-5	NA	NA
CASSEGALSTDTQYF	TGTGCCAGCAGCGAGGGGGCCCTGAGCACAGATACGCAGTATTTT	TRBV6-5	TRBJ2-3	TRBD1	NA
CASTMGPGNTIYF	TGTGCCAGCACGATGGGGCCTGGAAACACCATATATTTT	TRBV6-5	TRBJ1-3	NA	NA
CSGSTGGVYGYTF	TGCAGCGGATCTACAGGGGGGGTCTATGGCTACACCTTC	TRBV29-1	TRBJ1-2	TRBD1	NA
CASTMGLATDTQYF	TGTGCCAGCACCATGGGACTAGCAACAGATACGCAGTATTTT	TRBV9	TRBJ2-3	TRBD2	once
CASSSLVGAGYTF	TGTGCCAGCAGTTCCCTCGTAGGGGCCGGCTACACCTTC	TRBV27	TRBJ1-2	NA	NA
CASKYENTQYF	TGTGCCAGTAAGTACGAGAATACGCAGTATTTT	TRBV19	TRBJ2-3	NA	NA
CACQEDRGIKYGELFF	TGTGCCTGCCAGGAAGACAGGGGGATAAAATACGGGGAGCTGTTTTTT	TRBV30	TRBJ2-2	TRBD1	NA
CASSNNQETQYF	TGTGCCAGCAGCAACAATCAAGAGACCCAGTACTTC	TRBV7-6	TRBJ2-5	NA	NA
CASSPRELAITGELFF	TGTGCCAGCTCACCAAGGGAACTAGCGATCACCGGGGAGCTGTTTTTT	TRBV18	TRBJ2-2	TRBD2	NA
CATSDLRTSGGAGDTQYF	TGTGCCACCAGTGATCTGAGGACTAGCGGGGGGGCAGGGGATACGCAGTATTTT	TRBV24-1	TRBJ2-3	TRBD2	NA
CASSLAGGTETQYF	TGTGCCAGCAGTCTAGCGGGAGGAACCGAGACCCAGTACTTC	TRBV7-2	TRBJ2-5	TRBD2	NA
CASSQEGPQTNYGYTF	TGTGCCAGCAGCCAAGAAGGTCCCCAGACAAACTATGGCTACACCTTC	TRBV4-2	TRBJ1-2	NA	NA
CASQGPIEQYF	TGTGCCAGCCAGGGGCCTATCGAGCAGTACTTC	TRBV7-8	TRBJ2-7	NA	NA
CASSLGNRNTEAFF	TGCGCCAGCAGCTTGGGTAACAGGAACACTGAAGCTTTCTTT	TRBV5-1	TRBJ1-1	NA	NA
CASSSGARGEQYF	TGTGCCAGCAGCAGCGGGGCGAGGGGCGAGCAGTACTTC	TRBV3-1/TRBV3-2	TRBJ2-7	TRBD2	NA
CASSLGGMNTGELFF	TGCGCCAGCAGCTTGGGCGGGATGAACACCGGGGAGCTGTTTTTT	TRBV5-1	TRBJ2-2	NA	few
CASSTEYSSTDTQYF	TGTGCCAGCAGTACAGAGTACTCTAGCACAGATACGCAGTATTTT	TRBV6-4	TRBJ2-3	NA	NA
CASRLDRQISPLHF	TGTGCCAGCAGACTGGACAGGCAAATTTCACCCCTCCACTTT	TRBV6-5	TRBJ1-6	TRBD1	NA
CSGPADPGRVTDTQYF	TGCAGCGGACCCGCGGACCCCGGGCGGGTCACAGATACGCAGTATTTT	TRBV29-1	TRBJ2-3	NA	NA